This TCR beta chain was sequenced for a study of T cells in localized non-small cell lung cancer (dated by TCRdb to 2020 to 2021). For context, the study as a whole: The study analyzed T cell repertoires of hundreds of early-stage NSCLC patients, comparing tumors and uninvolved tumor-adjacent lungs. The cohort was made up of around 250 treatment-naive NSCLC patients whose localized lung tumors had been resected. NSCLC patients had a mean age of roughly 66 years, and 129 were male and 85 to 110 female.

In its sample, this clone was seen a few times. Its antigen is unknown. Per-base qualities were not stored, and no clone one base away is much larger. The immunoSEQ Assay was used to sequence TCR beta CDR3 regions from DNA. In the authors' own workflow: To compute T cell density, TCR beta template counts were normalized to usable DNA, which was estimated by amplifying housekeeping genes. Using the preseqR package, richness was estimated by extrapolating to 120,000 templates for tissue samples and 400,000 templates for PBMC samples. Clonality was defined as one minus Pielou's evenness. Differential abundance testing on productive amino-acid clonotypes, with a minimum total count of 5 and an alpha of 0.1, was used to identify tissue-enriched TCRs. Repertoire overlap between compartments was quantified with the Jaccard Index and Morisita Overlap Index. GLIPH grouped TCR beta CDR3s together with public tetramer-defined viral CDR3s, and a viral motif had to include at least three viral sequences and also show V-gene enrichment. TCRdb stores this immuneACCESS table with in-frame sequences only. Part of the clones is absent; in the studies checked, under half of the shortfall reflects unresolved V genes, and no reason is known for the rest. V and J calls and clone size come straight from that table; D and trimming were deduced from the DNA. The sample table lists about 19,000 clones, approximately 83% of them with a count of one. The biggest ten clones account for roughly 4.9% of the sample.

At diagnosis, tumor, uninvolved tumor-adjacent lung and peripheral blood were collected and then preserved as a mix of FFPE and fresh-frozen material. For TCR repertoire profiling, the blood samples were analyzed as peripheral blood mononuclear cells. Overall study results and their limits: Because of the exploratory design, TCR variables were selected using unadjusted p-values without false-discovery rate correction. Uninvolved tumor-adjacent lung showed the highest T cell clonality, higher than tumor, which suggests more focused antigenic responses in the uninvolved tumor-adjacent lung. Multi-region tumor sequencing was not performed, so intratumor heterogeneity could not be excluded. Of the top 100 tumor clones, a median of approximately 60 were detected in paired uninvolved adjacent lung; around 30 were also among that lung's top 100. Higher T cell density in blood was associated with longer overall survival, whereas higher clonality in adjacent lung was associated with shorter survival.

Based on the germline V gene (reference sequence), the CDR1 and CDR2 sequences are LNHNV and YYDKDF. V lost 3 bases and J lost 6 bases; the stretch between them is 17 bases long. Taken from cysteine to phenylalanine, the CDR3 has 15 residues. The read is trimmed to its CDR3 DNA, 45 bases read in frame from base 1. The source was peripheral blood, collected before any cancer treatment. The clonotype was recovered from a man between 40 and 75 years old with stage I lung adenocarcinoma. Recombination connected TRBV15 to TRBJ1-1, with no reliable assignment of the D segment. This receptor carries the CDR3 CATSSGTTTGSEAFF. The nucleotide sequence is given as TGTGCCACCAGCAGCGGCACCACGACCGGTTCTGAAGCTTTCTTT.